The clone carrying this T cell receptor (beta chain) has only a few counts. Its antigen remains unidentified. Germline V gene lookup returns CDR1 MDHEN and CDR2 SYDVKM. V shed 2 bases and J shed 2 bases, with 9 bases lying between them. There are 14 residues in the CDR3. The source of the sample is a study of blood T cells in healthy people across ages. Notes on the study in general: No one knew whether donors had CMV, which possibly confounded expanded clonotype changes. Samples with more naive T cells showed higher observed beta diversity.

Samples each had at least 5 micrograms of total RNA extracted. Through a sample-barcoded 5' primer and a J-beta primer mix, a second PCR was run for roughly 6 to 12 cycles. One entry per CDR3 protein, called by TCRdb with MiXCR from the 5' RACE reads. Found here are 1.5 million to 2 million distinct CDR3 sequences, around 35% of them singletons; the top ten hold 11%. The rearrangement joins TRBV28 to TRBJ2-5; tentative D call: TRBD2 (5 bases). This TCR derives from a woman aged 25 to 39 in good health. The sequencing sample was made of blood. This CDR3 is CASSLRGVQETQYF. CDR3 coding DNA: TGTGCCAGCAGTTTACGGGGAGTACAAGAGACCCAGTACTTC.